The 26 T cell receptor beta chains listed next were all sequenced from one sample in a study of radiotherapy plus CTLA-4 blockade in lung cancer. Clones were sequenced by immunoSEQ multiplex PCR, and TCRdb holds only the in-frame ones, with some missing. The data contain under 55,000 clones, around 80% of them singletons. Sequencing was performed on peripheral blood, taken from a patient treated with radiotherapy plus ipilimumab. The receptors originated from a human donor with non-small cell lung cancer who had a partial response to radiotherapy plus ipilimumab.

This chain links TRBV6-5 with TRBJ1-2, with TRBD1 matching over 7 bases. The CDR3 is 14 residues long. Losses at the gene ends were 6 bases for V and 2 bases for J; bases not matched to a gene: 6. Germline V lookup: CDR1 MNHEY, CDR2 SVGAGI. The CDR3 DNA follows: TGTGCCAGCAGAAGATTACAGGGGAACTATGGCTACACCTTC. Protein product: CASRRLQGNYGYTF.

The chain couples TRBV5-1 to TRBJ1-2, with D possibly being TRBD1 (6 bases). The CDR3 spans 15 residues. Germline assignment: CDR1 SGHRS and CDR2 YFSETQ. V lost 6 bases and J 6 bases, leaving 21 bases between the germline ends. In nucleotides, the CDR3 is TGCGCCAGCAAGGTGATAGCAGGGGTGATAGATGGCTACACCTTC. It is translated as CASKVIAGVIDGYTF.

The gene calls are TRBV7-7 and TRBJ2-5, with TRBD2 matching 9 bases. The germline CDR1 and CDR2 sequences are SSHAT and FNYEAQ (reference sequence). Losses at the gene ends were 8 bases for V and 1 base for J; bases not matched to a gene: 8. The CDR3 is made up of 15 amino acids. The CDR3 is CASRRGGAPQETQYF. CDR3 coding DNA: TGTGCCAGCCGTCGCGGGGGGGCGCCCCAAGAGACCCAGTACTTC.

The V gene is TRBV13, the J gene TRBJ2-7; 9 bases fit TRBD1. The CDR3 extends over 16 amino acids. Germline trimming cut 4 bases from V and 1 base from J; bases unmatched to any gene: 8. In germline, CDR1 is PRHDT, CDR2 FYEKMQ (reference sequence). CDR3 DNA: TGTGCCAGCAGCTCTCCCCGGGACAGGGCTTCCTACGAGCAGTACTTC. Translating it yields CASSSPRDRASYEQYF.

The V and J genes are TRBV7-3 and TRBJ2-1, with TRBD2 matching 9 bases. Trimming removed 5 bases from V and 0 bases from J; junction bases left unmatched: 5. The CDR3 is 16 residues long. Germline V gene sequence: CDR1 SGHTA, CDR2 FQGTGA. CDR3 residues: CASSARGGASYNEQFF. DNA for the CDR3: TGTGCCAGCAGCGCCCGCGGGGGGGCCTCCTACAATGAGCAGTTCTTC.

The chain uses TRBV19 and TRBJ1-1; unclear D gene. Germline CDR1 LNHDA, CDR2 SQIVND (reference sequence). V lost 10 bases to trimming and J lost 1 base, with 13 bases between them. This CDR3 is built from 13 residues. CDR3 nucleotide sequence: TGTGCCATCCAGACAACACCGAACACTGAAGCTTTCTTT. Amino acids: CAIQTTPNTEAFF. Supplemented by reference TRBV19 and TRBJ1-1, the full variable domain reads DGGITQSPKYLFRKEGQNVTLSCEQNLNHDAMYWYRQDPGQGLRLIYYSQIVNDFQKGDIAEGYSVSREKKESFPLTVTSAQKNPTAFYLCAIQTTPNTEAFFGQGTRLTVV.

This clone turned up a few times. V is TRBV5-1 and J is TRBJ1-4; D possibly corresponds to TRBD1 (5 bases). V dropped 7 bases and J dropped 7 bases, with 17 bases sitting between them. Germline values: CDR1 SGHRS, CDR2 YFSETQ. The CDR3 is made up of 14 amino acids. The CDR3 DNA follows: TGCGCCAGCCGTCCGGGGGGAAGTGGTGAAAAACTGTTTTTT. As protein: CASRPGGSGEKLFF.

The rearrangement uses TRBV4-1 and TRBJ2-1, with 10 positions matching TRBD2. V was clipped by 1 base and J by 6 bases; unmatched bases: 6. Germline values: CDR1 MGHRA, CDR2 YSYEKL. This CDR3 is 16 amino acids long. CDR3 coding DNA: TGCGCCAGCAGCCAAGCTGCTAGCGGGGGTCTCAATGAGCAGTTCTTC. It encodes CASSQAASGGLNEQFF.

This chain joins TRBV19 and TRBJ2-2; D possibly corresponds to TRBD2 (5 bases). The V end was cut by 2 bases, the J end by 0 bases, with 16 bases between. Looked up from germline, CDR1 is LNHDA and CDR2 is SQIVND (reference sequence). The CDR3 has 18 amino acids. In DNA, the CDR3 is TGTGCCAGTAGTATACTTGTAGGGAGACTCGCGAACACCGGGGAGCTGTTTTTT. It is translated as CASSILVGRLANTGELFF.

The CDR3 here is CASSSTALNTEAFF. CDR3 nucleotides: TGCGCCAGCAGCTCGACAGCATTGAACACTGAAGCTTTCTTT. The chain joins TRBV10-2 to TRBJ1-1; D might be TRBD1 (5 bases). The V and J ends lost 6 bases and 0 bases respectively, with 11 bases between them. CDR3 length equals 14 residues. CDR1 WSHSY and CDR2 SAAADI come from the germline V gene.

The rearrangement uses TRBV11-2 and TRBJ2-7; no reliable D call. V gave up 1 base and J gave up 5 bases, with 3 bases separating them. The CDR3 spans 11 residues. Germline CDR1 SGHAT, CDR2 FQNNGV. The CDR3 DNA follows: TGTGCCAGCAGCTTAGCCGACGAGCAGTACTTC. Amino acids: CASSLADEQYF. The full variable domain, completed using reference TRBV11-2 and TRBJ2-7, is EAGVAQSPRYKIIEKRQSVAFWCNPISGHATLYWYQQILGQGPKLLIQFQNNGVVDDSQLPKDRFSAERLKGVDSTLKIQPAKLEDSAVYLCASSLADEQYFGPGTRLTVT.

The sample holds a few counts of this clone. The gene calls are TRBV6-5 and TRBJ1-2; D perhaps matches TRBD1 (6 bases). The CDR3 has 15 amino acids. V gave up 6 bases and J gave up 7 bases, with 21 bases separating them. Germline V gene data show CDR1 as MNHEY and CDR2 as SVGAGI. Here the CDR3 reads CASSPSEGGRGGYTF. CDR3 DNA sequence: TGTGCCAGCAGCCCTTCGGAGGGGGGGCGAGGTGGCTACACCTTC.

The DNA for the CDR3 is TGTGCCAGCAGTTACTCGATCCGGGACAGGGGGTATGGCTACACCTTC. Translation: CASSYSIRDRGYGYTF. The chain combines TRBV6-6 with TRBJ1-2; 11 bases align to TRBD1. In germline, CDR1 is MNHNY, CDR2 SVGAGI (reference sequence). After removal of 0 bases from V and 5 bases from J, the junction contained 5 bases not matched to a gene. The CDR3 covers 16 residues.

This clone was seen only a few times. The rearrangement joins TRBV5-6 to TRBJ2-7; tentative D call: TRBD1 (7 bases). Between the trimmed V and J ends, which lost 0 bases and 6 bases, there was a span of 16 bases. The CDR3 is made up of 15 amino acids. Germline loops: CDR1 SGHDT, CDR2 YYEEEE. The CDR3 loop reads CASSLEGRGESEQYF. Here the CDR3 DNA reads TGTGCCAGCAGCTTGGAGGGCAGGGGGGAATCCGAGCAGTACTTC. The full variable domain, its missing parts supplied by reference TRBV5-6 and TRBJ2-7, is DAGVTQSPTHLIKTRGQQVTLRCSPKSGHDTVSWYQQALGQGPQFIFQYYEEEERQRGNFPDRFSGHQFPNYSSELNVNALLLGDSALYLCASSLEGRGESEQYFGPGTRLTVT.

The chain links TRBV10-1 to TRBJ2-7; 10 bases map to TRBD1. With V trimmed by 9 bases and J by 3 bases, 5 bases remained unmatched. Germline V gene data show CDR1 as WNHNN and CDR2 as SYGVQD (reference sequence). The CDR3 consists of 13 residues. This CDR3 is CARRDRGLYEQYF. In DNA, the CDR3 is TGCGCCAGGAGGGACAGGGGCCTCTACGAGCAGTACTTC.

This chain links TRBV5-4 with TRBJ1-1; weak D call: TRBD1 (6 bases). CDR3 length: 16 amino acids. Germline V gene sequence: CDR1 SGHNT, CDR2 YYREEE (reference sequence). The V end was cut by 0 bases, the J end by 1 base, with 13 bases between. This CDR3 is CASSLEDSGRNTEAFF. Written as DNA, the CDR3 is TGTGCCAGCAGCTTGGAGGACAGTGGTAGGAACACTGAAGCTTTCTTT.

The rearrangement links TRBV29-1 to TRBJ1-1; D not resolved. This CDR3 is built from 13 residues. The V end was cut by 1 base, the J end by 4 bases, with 10 bases between. Germline V lookup: CDR1 SQVTM, CDR2 ANQGSEA. CDR3 nucleotide sequence: TGCAGCGTTGAAGGGGGAGTGGCCACTGAAGCTTTCTTT. It specifies CSVEGGVATEAFF.

As DNA, the CDR3 is TGCGCCAGCAGCCAAGAAGAAGCGTATGTGCAGTACTTC. It encodes CASSQEEAYVQYF. This chain uses TRBV4-1 with TRBJ2-7; no clear D. Germline lookup yields CDR1 MGHRA and CDR2 YSYEKL. The V gene lost 0 bases and the J gene lost 9 bases, with 12 bases spanning the gap. This CDR3 has 13 residues.

The chain employs TRBV10-3 and TRBJ1-2; D is unclear. Germline CDR1 ENHRY, CDR2 SYGVKD. This CDR3 contains 15 residues. Between the trimmed V and J ends, which lost 4 bases and 7 bases, there was a span of 19 bases. In DNA, the CDR3 is TGTGCCATCAGTGGCCGGACCGAACCTAGCGGTGGCTACACCTTC. Translating it yields CAISGRTEPSGGYTF.

The gene calls are TRBV9 and TRBJ2-7; D gene uncertain. Germline CDR1 and CDR2: SGDLS and YYNGEE. V gave up 0 bases and J gave up 3 bases, with 13 bases separating them. The CDR3 is made up of 15 amino acids. The CDR3 loop reads CASSVGGTAGYEQYF. As DNA, the CDR3 is TGTGCCAGCAGCGTAGGCGGCACGGCTGGCTACGAGCAGTACTTC.

J is TRBJ2-7 and V is TRBV7-6; 10 bases line up with TRBD2. CDR3 size: 16 residues. Germline assignment: CDR1 SGHVS and CDR2 FNYEAQ. Trimming took 2 bases from V and 0 from J; bases not matched to a gene: 4. CDR3 in DNA: TGTGCCAGCAGCTTAAGGAGCGGGGGGGCCTCCTACGAGCAGTACTTC. Translated, it gives CASSLRSGGASYEQYF.

This chain connects TRBV7-9 to TRBJ2-7; no firm D call. V dropped 5 bases and J dropped 1 base, with 6 bases sitting between them. Looked up from germline, CDR1 is SEHNR and CDR2 is FQNEAQ (reference sequence). CDR3 length: 12 amino acids. The CDR3 DNA sequence: TGTGCCAGCAGCCCCGGTTCCTACGAGCAGTACTTC. Translated, it gives CASSPGSYEQYF.

The CDR3 here is CASRKPVDSSGNTIYF. CDR3 nucleotide sequence: TGTGCCAGTAGGAAACCAGTAGACAGCTCTGGAAACACCATATATTTT. This chain connects TRBV19 to TRBJ1-3; D perhaps matches TRBD1 (5 bases). The CDR3 loop spans 16 amino acids. Trimming pared 6 bases from V and 0 bases from J, leaving 15 bases between. Germline CDR1 is LNHDA and CDR2 is SQIVND (reference sequence). The full variable domain, its missing parts supplied by reference TRBV19 and TRBJ1-3, is DGGITQSPKYLFRKEGQNVTLSCEQNLNHDAMYWYRQDPGQGLRLIYYSQIVNDFQKGDIAEGYSVSREKKESFPLTVTSAQKNPTAFYLCASRKPVDSSGNTIYFGEGSWLTVV.

V and J are TRBV5-5 and TRBJ2-7; D is unresolved. Trimming took off 1 base at V and 3 bases at J, with 8 bases between the two ends. CDR1 SGHKS and CDR2 YYEKEE come from the germline V gene (reference sequence). The CDR3 totals 13 residues. CDR3 sequence (DNA): TGTGCCAGCAGCTTGTCCGAGTACTACGAGCAGTACTTC. Its translation is CASSLSEYYEQYF.

The V call is TRBV6-1, the J call TRBJ2-1; weak D call: TRBD1 (5 bases). V dropped 10 bases and J dropped 0 bases, with 16 bases sitting between them. Germline V gene data show CDR1 as MNHNS and CDR2 as SASEGT. The CDR3 is 15 residues long. The CDR3 nucleotides read TGTGCCACCCTTATGTGGGGCTCCTCCTACAATGAGCAGTTCTTC. Translated: CATLMWGSSYNEQFF.

The gene calls are TRBV4-1 and TRBJ2-7; unclear D gene. Germline assignment: CDR1 MGHRA and CDR2 YSYEKL. Trimming cost V 0 bases and J 0 bases, with 6 bases left between them. There are 14 residues in the CDR3. The CDR3 reads CASSQDPTSYEQYF. The CDR3 region has the DNA TGCGCCAGCAGCCAAGATCCTACCTCCTACGAGCAGTACTTC.